These 2 T cell receptor beta chains came from one sample sequenced in a study of T cell responses to AZD1222 COVID-19 vaccine. Profiled with immunoSEQ multiplex PCR; TCRdb holds only in-frame clones, not every one. The repertoire includes 150,000 or so clones, 80% to 90% of them detected once, and approximately 5.1% sits in the top ten. The material sequenced was peripheral blood, taken on day 0 of AZD1222 vaccination. Source of these receptors: an adult in good health.

This clone was counted once. The chain recombines TRBV11-3 with TRBJ2-3; no definite D call. The germline gives CDR1 SGHNT, CDR2 YENEEA. This CDR3 has 12 amino acids. Between the trimmed V and J ends, which lost 4 bases and 10 bases, there was a span of 12 bases. The CDR3 bases are TGTGCCAGCAGCTCGGGTAAAAATCCGCAGTATTTT. Its translation is CASSSGKNPQYF.

The genes are TRBV5-8 and TRBJ2-4, with unresolved D. The CDR3 length is 13 residues. Trimming left V 1 base short and J 7 bases short, with 9 bases between. Germline CDR1 is SGHTS and CDR2 is YDEGEE. This chain's CDR3 is CASSLSGRNIQYF. For the CDR3, the DNA is TGTGCCAGCAGCTTGTCAGGACGGAACATTCAGTACTTC.